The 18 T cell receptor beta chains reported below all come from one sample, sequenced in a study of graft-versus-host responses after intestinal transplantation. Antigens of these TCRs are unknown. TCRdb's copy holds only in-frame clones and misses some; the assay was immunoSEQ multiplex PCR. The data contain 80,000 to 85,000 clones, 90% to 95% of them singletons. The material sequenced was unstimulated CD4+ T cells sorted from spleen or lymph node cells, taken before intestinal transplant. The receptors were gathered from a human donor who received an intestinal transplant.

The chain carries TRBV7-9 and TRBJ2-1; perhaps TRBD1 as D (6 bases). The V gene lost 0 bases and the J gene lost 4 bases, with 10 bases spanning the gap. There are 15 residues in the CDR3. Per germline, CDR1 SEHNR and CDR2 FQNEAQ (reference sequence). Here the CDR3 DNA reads TGTGCCAGCAGCTTAGCCCATGGACAGTACAATGAGCAGTTCTTC. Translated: CASSLAHGQYNEQFF.

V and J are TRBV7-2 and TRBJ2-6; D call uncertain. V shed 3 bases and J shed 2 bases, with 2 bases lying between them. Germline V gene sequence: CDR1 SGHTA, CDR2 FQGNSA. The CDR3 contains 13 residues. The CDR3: CASSFAGANVLTF. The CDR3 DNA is TGTGCCAGCAGCTTCGCTGGGGCCAACGTCCTGACTTTC.

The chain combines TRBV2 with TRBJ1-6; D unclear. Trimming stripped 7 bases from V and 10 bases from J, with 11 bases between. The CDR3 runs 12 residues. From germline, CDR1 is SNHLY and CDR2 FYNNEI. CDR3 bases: TGTGCCAGCACCAGGCTCAGCTCACCCCTCCACTTT. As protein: CASTRLSSPLHF.

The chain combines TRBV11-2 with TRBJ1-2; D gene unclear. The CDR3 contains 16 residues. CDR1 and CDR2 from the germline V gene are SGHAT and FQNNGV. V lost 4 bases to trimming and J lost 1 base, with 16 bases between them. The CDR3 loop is CASSSKPGVNNYGYTF. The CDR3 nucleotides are TGTGCCAGCAGCTCAAAGCCCGGGGTGAATAACTATGGCTACACCTTC.

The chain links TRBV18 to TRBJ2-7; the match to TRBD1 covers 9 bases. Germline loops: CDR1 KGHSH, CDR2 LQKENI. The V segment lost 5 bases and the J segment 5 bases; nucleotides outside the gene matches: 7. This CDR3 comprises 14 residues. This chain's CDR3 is CASSGDRVFNEQYF. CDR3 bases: TGTGCCAGCTCAGGGGACAGGGTCTTCAACGAGCAGTACTTC.

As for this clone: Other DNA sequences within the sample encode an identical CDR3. Written as DNA, the CDR3 is TGTGCCAGCAGTTACTCCCGGGGCTCTGGGGCCAACGTCCTGACTTTC. It is translated as CASSYSRGSGANVLTF. V usage is TRBV6-6 and J usage is TRBJ2-6; D is possibly TRBD2 (5 bases). V was trimmed by 0 bases and J by 0 bases, leaving 6 bases between them. This CDR3 spans 16 amino acids. Germline V gene data show CDR1 as MNHNY and CDR2 as SVGAGI (reference sequence).

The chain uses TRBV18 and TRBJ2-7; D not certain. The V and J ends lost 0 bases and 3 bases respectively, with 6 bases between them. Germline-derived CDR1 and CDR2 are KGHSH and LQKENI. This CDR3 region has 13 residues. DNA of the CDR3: TGTGCCAGCTCACCACCGAACGGCTACGAGCAGTACTTC. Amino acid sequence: CASSPPNGYEQYF.

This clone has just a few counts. The CDR3 loop is CASSLALATYNEQFF. In nucleotides, the CDR3 is TGTGCCAGCAGCTTAGCGCTTGCTACCTACAATGAGCAGTTCTTC. V gene TRBV7-6 combines with J gene TRBJ2-1; D is uncertain. The CDR3 extends over 15 amino acids. Trimming shortened V by 0 bases and J by 2 bases, and 8 bases separated the two germline ends. Germline V gene data show CDR1 as SGHVS and CDR2 as FNYEAQ. The full variable domain, its missing parts supplied by reference TRBV7-6 and TRBJ2-1, is GAGVSQSPRYKVTKRGQDVALRCDPISGHVSLYWYRQALGQGPEFLTYFNYEAQQDKSGLPNDRFSAERPEGSISTLTIQRTEQRDSAMYRCASSLALATYNEQFFGPGTRLTVL.

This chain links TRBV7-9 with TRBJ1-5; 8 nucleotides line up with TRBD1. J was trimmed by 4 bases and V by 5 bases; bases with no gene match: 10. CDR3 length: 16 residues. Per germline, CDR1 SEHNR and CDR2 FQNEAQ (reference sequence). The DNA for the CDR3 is TGTGCCAGCAGCCCTGGACAGGGACTTTCGAATCAGCCCCAGCATTTT. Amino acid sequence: CASSPGQGLSNQPQHF.

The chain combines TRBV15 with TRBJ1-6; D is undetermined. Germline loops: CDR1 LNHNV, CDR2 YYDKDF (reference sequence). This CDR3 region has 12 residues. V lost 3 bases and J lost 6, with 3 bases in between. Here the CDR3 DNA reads TGTGCCACCAGCAGCAGTAATTCACCCCTCCACTTT. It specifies CATSSSNSPLHF.

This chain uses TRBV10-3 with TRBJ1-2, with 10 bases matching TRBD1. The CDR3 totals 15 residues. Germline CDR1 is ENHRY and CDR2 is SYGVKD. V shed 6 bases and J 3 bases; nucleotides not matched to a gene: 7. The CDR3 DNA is TGTGCCATCAGGAACCGGGACAGGGGAGACTATGGCTACACCTTC. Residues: CAIRNRDRGDYGYTF.

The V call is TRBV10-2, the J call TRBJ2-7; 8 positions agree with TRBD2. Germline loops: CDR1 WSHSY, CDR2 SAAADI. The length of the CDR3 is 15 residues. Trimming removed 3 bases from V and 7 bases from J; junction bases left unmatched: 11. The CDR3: CASSELGTRGAEQYF. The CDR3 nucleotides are TGCGCCAGCAGTGAATTAGGGACTAGAGGCGCGGAGCAGTACTTC.

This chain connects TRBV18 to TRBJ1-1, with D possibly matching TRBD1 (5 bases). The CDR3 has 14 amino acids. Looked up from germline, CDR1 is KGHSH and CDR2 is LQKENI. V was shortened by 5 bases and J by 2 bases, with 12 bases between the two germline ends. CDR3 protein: CASSLTESNTEAFF. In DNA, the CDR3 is TGTGCCAGCTCATTGACAGAGAGTAACACTGAAGCTTTCTTT.

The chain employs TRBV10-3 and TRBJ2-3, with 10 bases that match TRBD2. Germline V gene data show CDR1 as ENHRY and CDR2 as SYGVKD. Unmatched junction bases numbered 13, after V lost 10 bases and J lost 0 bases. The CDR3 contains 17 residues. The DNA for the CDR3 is TGTGCCACCACCCACAGCGGGGGGGCCCATAGCACAGATACGCAGTATTTT. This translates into CATTHSGGAHSTDTQYF.

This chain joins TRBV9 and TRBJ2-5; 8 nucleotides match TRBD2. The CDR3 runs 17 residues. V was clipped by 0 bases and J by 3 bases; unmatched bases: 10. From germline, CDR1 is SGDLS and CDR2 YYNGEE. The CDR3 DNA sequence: TGTGCCAGCAGCGTAGATGCGGGGGGCCCCTTCAAAGAGACCCAGTACTTC. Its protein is CASSVDAGGPFKETQYF.

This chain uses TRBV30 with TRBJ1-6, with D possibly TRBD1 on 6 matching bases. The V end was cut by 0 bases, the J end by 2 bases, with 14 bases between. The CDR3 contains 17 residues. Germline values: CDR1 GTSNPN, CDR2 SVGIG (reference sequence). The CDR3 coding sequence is TGTGCCTGGAGTGTACCGACACCAGGGGCCTATAATTCACCCCTCCACTTT. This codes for CAWSVPTPGAYNSPLHF.

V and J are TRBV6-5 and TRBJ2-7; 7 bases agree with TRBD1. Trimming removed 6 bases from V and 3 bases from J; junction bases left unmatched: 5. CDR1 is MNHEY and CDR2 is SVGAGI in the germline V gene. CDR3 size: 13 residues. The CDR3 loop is CASSSGQLYEQYF. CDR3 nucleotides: TGTGCCAGCAGCTCGGGACAGCTCTACGAGCAGTACTTC.

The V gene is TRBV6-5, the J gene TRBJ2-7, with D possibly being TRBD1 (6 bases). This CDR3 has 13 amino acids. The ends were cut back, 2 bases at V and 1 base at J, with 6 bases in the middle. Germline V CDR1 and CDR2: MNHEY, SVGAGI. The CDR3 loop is CASSYRGSYEQYF. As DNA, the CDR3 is TGTGCCAGCAGTTACAGGGGGTCCTACGAGCAGTACTTC.